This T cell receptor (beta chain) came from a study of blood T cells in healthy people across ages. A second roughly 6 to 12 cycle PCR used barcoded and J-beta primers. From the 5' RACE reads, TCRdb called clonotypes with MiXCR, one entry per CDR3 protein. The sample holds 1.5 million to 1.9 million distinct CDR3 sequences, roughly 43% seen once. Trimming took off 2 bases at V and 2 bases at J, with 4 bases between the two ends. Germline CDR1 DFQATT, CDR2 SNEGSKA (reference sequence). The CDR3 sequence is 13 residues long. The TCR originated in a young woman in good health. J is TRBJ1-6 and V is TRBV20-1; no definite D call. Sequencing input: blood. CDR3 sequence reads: CSARRPYNSPLHF. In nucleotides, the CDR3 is TGCAGTGCTAGACGCCCCTATAATTCACCCCTCCACTTT.